The next 5 T cell receptor beta chains were all read from a single sample in a study of chemoradiotherapy in HPV16-positive cancers. The data were produced by immunoSEQ multiplex PCR, yet TCRdb's version contains in-frame clones alone and is incomplete. The sample has 7,500 to 9,000 clones, nearly 90% seen once. The specimen comprised tumor tissue, sampled from a patient who underwent chemoradiotherapy. These receptors originate from a human donor with HPV-associated anogenital cancer.

The genes are TRBV2 and TRBJ2-5; 12 nucleotides match TRBD2. Germline CDR1 is SNHLY and CDR2 is FYNNEI. The CDR3 contains 17 residues. The V and J ends lost 3 bases and 4 bases, in that order; junction bases with no gene match: 9. The DNA for the CDR3 is TGTGCCAGCAGTGAGGGGACTAGCGGGCGAGGGGGAGAGACCCAGTACTTC. Amino acids: CASSEGTSGRGGETQYF.

The chain carries TRBV27 and TRBJ2-2; D gene unclear. Deletions cut 5 bases from V and 6 bases from J, with 7 bases between. The CDR3 totals 12 residues. Germline V gene lookup returns CDR1 MNHEY and CDR2 SMNVEV (reference sequence). CDR3 region: CASSQDSGELFF. The CDR3 DNA reads TGTGCCAGCAGTCAAGACTCCGGGGAGCTGTTTTTT.

The rearrangement uses TRBV6-1 and TRBJ2-3; 7 positions match TRBD2. Germline values: CDR1 MNHNS, CDR2 SASEGT. CDR3 length: 13 amino acids. V shed 6 bases and J 3 bases; nucleotides not matched to a gene: 3. This CDR3 is CASRPGGTDTQYF. As DNA, the CDR3 is TGTGCCAGCAGACCGGGAGGAACAGATACGCAGTATTTT.

The V call is TRBV18, the J call TRBJ2-7, with a possible D match to TRBD1 (5 bases). The CDR3 is 13 residues long. Germline lookup yields CDR1 KGHSH and CDR2 LQKENI. V dropped 3 bases and J dropped 6 bases, with 12 bases sitting between them. CDR3 in amino acids: CASSPTPTAEQYV. The CDR3, as DNA: TGTGCCAGCTCACCCACCCCGACAGCCGAGCAGTACGTC.

The chain is built from TRBV30 and TRBJ1-2; TRBD1 is a possible D gene (5 bases). From germline, CDR1 is GTSNPN and CDR2 SVGIG (reference sequence). Trimming stripped 5 bases from V and 6 bases from J, with 16 bases between. The CDR3 length is 13 residues. Here the CDR3 reads CAWSGSPGHGYTF. The CDR3 DNA sequence: TGTGCCTGGTCGGGCTCGCCAGGGCATGGCTACACCTTC.